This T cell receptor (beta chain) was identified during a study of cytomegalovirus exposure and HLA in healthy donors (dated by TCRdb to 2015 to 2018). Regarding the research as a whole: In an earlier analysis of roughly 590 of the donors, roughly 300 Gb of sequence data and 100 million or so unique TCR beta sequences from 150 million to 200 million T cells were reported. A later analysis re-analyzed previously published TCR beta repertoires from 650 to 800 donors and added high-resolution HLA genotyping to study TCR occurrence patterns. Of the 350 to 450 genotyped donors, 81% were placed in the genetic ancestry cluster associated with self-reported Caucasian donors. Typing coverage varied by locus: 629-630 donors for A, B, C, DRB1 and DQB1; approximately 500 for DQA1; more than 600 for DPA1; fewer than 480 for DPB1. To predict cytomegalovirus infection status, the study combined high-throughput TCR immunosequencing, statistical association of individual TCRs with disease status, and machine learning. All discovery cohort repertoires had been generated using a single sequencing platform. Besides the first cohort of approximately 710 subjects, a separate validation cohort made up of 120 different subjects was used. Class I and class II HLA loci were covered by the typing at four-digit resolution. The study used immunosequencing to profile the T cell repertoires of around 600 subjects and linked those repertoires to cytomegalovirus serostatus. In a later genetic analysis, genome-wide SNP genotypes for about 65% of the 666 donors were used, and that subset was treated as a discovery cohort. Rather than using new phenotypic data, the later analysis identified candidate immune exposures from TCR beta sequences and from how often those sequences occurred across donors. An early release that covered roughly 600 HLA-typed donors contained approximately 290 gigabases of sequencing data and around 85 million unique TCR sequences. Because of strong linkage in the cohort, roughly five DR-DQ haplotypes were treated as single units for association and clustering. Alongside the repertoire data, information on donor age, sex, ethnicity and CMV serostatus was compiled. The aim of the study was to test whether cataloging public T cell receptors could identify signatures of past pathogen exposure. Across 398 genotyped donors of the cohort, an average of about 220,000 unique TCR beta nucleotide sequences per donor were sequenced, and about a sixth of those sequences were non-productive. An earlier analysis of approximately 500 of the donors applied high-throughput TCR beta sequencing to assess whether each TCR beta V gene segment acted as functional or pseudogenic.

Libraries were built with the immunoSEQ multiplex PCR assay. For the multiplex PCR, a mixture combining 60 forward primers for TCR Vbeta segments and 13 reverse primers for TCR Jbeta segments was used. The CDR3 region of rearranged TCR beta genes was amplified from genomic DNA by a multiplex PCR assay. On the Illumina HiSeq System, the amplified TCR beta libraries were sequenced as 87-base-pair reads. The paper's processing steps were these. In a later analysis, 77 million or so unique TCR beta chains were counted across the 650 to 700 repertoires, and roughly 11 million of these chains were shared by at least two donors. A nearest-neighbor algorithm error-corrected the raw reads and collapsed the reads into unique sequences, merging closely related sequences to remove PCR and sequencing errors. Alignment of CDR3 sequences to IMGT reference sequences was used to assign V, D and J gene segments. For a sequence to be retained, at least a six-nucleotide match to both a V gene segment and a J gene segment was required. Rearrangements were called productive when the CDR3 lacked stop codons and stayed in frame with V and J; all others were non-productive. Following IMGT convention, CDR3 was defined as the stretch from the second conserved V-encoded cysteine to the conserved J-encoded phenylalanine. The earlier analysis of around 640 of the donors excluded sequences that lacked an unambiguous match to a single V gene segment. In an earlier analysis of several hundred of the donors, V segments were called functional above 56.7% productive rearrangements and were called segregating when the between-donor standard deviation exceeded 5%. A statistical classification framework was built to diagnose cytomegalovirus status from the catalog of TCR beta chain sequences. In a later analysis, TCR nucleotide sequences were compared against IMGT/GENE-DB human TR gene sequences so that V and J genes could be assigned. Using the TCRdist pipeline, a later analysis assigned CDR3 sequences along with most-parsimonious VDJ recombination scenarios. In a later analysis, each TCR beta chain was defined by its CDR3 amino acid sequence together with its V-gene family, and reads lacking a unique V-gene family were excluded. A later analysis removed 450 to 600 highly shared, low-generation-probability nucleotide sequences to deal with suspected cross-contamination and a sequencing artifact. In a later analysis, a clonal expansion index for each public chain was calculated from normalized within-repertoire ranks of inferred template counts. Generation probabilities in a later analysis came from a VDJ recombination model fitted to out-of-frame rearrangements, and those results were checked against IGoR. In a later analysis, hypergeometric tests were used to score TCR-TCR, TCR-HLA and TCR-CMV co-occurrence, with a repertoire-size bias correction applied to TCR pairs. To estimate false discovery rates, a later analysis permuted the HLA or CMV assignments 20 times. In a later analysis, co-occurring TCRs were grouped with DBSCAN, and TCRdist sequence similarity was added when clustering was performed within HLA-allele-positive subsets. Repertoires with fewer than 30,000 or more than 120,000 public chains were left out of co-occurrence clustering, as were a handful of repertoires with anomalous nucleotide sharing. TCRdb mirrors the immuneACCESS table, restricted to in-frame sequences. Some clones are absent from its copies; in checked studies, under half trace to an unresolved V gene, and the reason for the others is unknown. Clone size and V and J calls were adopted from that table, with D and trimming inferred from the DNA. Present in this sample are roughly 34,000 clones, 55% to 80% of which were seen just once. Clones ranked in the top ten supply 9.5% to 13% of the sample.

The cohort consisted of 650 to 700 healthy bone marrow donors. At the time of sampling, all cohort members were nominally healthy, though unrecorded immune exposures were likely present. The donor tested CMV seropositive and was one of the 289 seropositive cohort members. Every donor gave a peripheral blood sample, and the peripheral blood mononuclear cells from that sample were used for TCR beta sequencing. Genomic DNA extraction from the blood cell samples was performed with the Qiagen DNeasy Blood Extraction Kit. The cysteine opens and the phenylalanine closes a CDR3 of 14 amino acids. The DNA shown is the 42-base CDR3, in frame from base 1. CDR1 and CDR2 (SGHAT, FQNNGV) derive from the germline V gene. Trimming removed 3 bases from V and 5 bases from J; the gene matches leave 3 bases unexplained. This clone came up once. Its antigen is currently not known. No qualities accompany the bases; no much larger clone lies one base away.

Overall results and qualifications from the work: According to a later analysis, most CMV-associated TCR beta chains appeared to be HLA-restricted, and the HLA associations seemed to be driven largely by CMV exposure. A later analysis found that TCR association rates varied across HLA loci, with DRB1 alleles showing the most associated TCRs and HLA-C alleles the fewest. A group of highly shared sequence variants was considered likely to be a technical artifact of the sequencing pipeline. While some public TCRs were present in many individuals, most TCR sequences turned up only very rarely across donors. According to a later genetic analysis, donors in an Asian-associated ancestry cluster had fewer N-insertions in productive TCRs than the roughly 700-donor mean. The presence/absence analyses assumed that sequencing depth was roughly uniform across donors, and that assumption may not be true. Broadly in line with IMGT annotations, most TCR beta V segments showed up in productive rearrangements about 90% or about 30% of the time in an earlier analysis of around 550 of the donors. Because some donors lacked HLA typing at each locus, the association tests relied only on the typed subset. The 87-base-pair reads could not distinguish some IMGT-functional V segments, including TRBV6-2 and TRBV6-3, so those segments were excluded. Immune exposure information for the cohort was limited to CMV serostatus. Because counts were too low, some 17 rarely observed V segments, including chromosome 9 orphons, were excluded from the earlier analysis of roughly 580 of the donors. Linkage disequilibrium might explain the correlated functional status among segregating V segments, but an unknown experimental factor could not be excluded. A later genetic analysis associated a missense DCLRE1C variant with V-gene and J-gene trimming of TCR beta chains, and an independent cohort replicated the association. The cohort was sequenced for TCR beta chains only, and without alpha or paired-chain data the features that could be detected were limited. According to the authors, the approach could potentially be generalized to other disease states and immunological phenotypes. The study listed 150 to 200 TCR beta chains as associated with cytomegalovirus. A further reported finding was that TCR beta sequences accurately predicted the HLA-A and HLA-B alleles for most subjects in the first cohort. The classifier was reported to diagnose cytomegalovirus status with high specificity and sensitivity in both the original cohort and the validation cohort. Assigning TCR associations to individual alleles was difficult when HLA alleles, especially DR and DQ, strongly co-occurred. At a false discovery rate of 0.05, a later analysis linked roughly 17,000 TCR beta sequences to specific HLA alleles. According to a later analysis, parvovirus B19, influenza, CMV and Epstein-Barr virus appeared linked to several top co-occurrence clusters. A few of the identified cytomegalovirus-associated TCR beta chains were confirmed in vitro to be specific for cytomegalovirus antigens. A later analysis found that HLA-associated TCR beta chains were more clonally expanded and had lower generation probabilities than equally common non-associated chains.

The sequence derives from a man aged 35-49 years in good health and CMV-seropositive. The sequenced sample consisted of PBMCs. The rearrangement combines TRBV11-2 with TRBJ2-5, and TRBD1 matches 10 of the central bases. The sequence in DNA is TGTGCCAGCAGCTTGAGGGACAGGGGTGAGACCCAGTACTTC. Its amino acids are CASSLRDRGETQYF.